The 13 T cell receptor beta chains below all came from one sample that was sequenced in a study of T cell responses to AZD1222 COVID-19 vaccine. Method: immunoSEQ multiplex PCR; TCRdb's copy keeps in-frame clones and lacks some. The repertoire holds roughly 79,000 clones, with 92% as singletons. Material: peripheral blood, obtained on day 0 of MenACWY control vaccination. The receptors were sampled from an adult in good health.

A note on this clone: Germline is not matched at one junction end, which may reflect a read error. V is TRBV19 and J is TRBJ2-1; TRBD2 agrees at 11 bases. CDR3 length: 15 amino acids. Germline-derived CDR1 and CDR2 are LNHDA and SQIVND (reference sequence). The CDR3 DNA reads TGTGCCAGTAGGATAGCGGGAGGGGAGTTCAATGAGCAGTTCTTC. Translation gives CASRIAGGEFNEQFF.

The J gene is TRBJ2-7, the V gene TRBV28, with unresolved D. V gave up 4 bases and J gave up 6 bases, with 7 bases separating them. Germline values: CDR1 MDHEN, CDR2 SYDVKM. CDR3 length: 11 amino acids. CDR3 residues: CASSSPREQYF. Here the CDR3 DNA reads TGTGCCAGCAGTTCCCCTCGCGAGCAGTACTTC.

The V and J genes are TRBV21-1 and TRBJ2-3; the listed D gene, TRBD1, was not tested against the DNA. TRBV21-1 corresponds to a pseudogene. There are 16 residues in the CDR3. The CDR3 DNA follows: TGTGCCAGCAGCAAGGGGACAGGGTTGAGCACAGATACGCAGTATTTT. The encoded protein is CASSKGTGLSTDTQYF.

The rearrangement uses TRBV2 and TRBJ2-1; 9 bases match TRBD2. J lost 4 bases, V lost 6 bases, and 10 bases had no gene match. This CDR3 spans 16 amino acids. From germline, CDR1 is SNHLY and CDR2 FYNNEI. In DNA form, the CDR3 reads TGTGCCAGCAGCGCTACCGGGACTAGCAGATACAATGAGCAGTTCTTC. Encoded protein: CASSATGTSRYNEQFF.

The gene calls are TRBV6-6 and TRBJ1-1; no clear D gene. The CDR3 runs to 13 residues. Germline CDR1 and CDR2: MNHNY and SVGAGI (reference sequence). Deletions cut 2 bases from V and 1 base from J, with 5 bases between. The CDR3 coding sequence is TGTGCCAGCAGTTACCGACGGAACACTGAAGCTTTCTTT. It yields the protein CASSYRRNTEAFF.

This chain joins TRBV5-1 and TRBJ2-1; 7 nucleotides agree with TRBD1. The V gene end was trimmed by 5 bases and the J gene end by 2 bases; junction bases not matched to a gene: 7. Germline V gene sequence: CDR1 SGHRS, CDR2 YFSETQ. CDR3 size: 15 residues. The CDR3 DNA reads TGCGCCAGCAGGGTACAGGGGTTTGCCTACAATGAGCAGTTCTTC. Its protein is CASRVQGFAYNEQFF.

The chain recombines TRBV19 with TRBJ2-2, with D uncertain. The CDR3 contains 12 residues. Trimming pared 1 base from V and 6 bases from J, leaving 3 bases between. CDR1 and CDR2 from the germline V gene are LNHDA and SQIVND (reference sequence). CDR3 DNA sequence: TGTGCCAGTAGTATAGTGTCCGGGGAGCTGTTTTTT. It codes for CASSIVSGELFF.

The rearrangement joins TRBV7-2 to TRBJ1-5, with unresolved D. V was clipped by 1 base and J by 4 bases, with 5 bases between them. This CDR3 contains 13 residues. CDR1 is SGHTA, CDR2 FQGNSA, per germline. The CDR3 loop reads CASSLVRNQPQHF. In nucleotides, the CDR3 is TGTGCCAGCAGCTTAGTCAGAAATCAGCCCCAGCATTTT.

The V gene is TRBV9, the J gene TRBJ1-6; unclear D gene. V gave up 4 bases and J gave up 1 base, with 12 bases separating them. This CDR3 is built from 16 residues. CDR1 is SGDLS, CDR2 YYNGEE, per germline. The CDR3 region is CASSPRVESYNSPLHF. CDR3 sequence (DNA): TGTGCCAGCAGCCCCCGGGTTGAATCCTATAATTCACCCCTCCACTTT.

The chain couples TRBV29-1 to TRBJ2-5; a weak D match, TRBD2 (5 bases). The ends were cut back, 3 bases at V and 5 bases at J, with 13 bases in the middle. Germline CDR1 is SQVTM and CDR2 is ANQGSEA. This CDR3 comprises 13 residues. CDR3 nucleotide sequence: TGCAGCGTTGATGCAGAGTCGGGGGAGACCCAGTACTTC. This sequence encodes CSVDAESGETQYF.

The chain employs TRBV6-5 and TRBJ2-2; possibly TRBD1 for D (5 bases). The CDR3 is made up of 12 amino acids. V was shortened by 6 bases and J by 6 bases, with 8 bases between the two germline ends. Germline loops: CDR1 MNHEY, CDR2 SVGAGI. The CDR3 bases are TGTGCCAGCAGCCACAGGTCCGGGGAGCTGTTTTTT. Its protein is CASSHRSGELFF.

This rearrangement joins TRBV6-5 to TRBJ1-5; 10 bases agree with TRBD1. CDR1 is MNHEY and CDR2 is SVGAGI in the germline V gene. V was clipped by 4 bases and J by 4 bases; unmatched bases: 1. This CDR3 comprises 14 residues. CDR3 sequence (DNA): TGTGCCAGCAGTTCGGGACAGGGGAATCAGCCCCAGCATTTT. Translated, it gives CASSSGQGNQPQHF.

CDR3 in DNA: TGTGCCAGCAGCTTAAGGTGGGGACTAGCGGACAATGAGCAGTTCTTC. Protein product: CASSLRWGLADNEQFF. The gene calls are TRBV7-2 and TRBJ2-1; 11 positions match TRBD2. V shed 2 bases and J 5 bases; nucleotides not matched to a gene: 5. The length of the CDR3 is 16 residues. CDR1 SGHTA and CDR2 FQGNSA come from the germline V gene.